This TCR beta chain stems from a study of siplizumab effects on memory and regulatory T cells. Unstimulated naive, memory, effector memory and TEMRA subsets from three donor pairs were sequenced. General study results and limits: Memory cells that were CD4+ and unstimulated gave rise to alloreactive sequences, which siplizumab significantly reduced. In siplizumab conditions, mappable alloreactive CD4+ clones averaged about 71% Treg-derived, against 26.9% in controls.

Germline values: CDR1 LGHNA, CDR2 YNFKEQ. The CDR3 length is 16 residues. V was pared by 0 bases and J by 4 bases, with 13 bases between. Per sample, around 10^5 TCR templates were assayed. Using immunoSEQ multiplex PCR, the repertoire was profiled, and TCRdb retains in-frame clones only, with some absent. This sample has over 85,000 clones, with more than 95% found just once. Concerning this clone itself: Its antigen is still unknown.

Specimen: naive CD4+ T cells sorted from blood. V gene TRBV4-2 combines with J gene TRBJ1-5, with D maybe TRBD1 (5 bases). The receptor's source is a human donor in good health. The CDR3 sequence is CASSQDRAGLNQPQHF. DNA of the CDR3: TGTGCCAGCAGCCAAGACAGAGCAGGGTTAAATCAGCCCCAGCATTTT.